A single sample gave rise to the 17 T cell receptor beta chains below, sequenced in a study of cytomegalovirus exposure and HLA in healthy donors. The study ran its PCR with 60 Vbeta and 13 Jbeta primers. Some clones are missing from TCRdb's copy, which holds only in-frame ones; the method was immunoSEQ multiplex PCR. The data contain 100,000 to 150,000 clones, roughly 80% of them singletons. The sequenced sample consisted of PBMCs. These receptor sequences come from a woman aged 35 to 49 in good health and CMV-seronegative.

This clone has more than one count but fewer than ten. This rearrangement joins TRBV2 to TRBJ1-1; D remains unclear. The CDR3 runs to 12 residues. Germline values: CDR1 SNHLY, CDR2 FYNNEI. Trimming removed 8 bases from V and 6 bases from J, with 13 bases in between. CDR3 sequence: CASLVSGPEAFF. Written as DNA, the CDR3 is TGTGCCAGCCTCGTAAGCGGCCCTGAAGCTTTCTTT.

V is TRBV5-4 and J is TRBJ2-5, with 8 positions matching TRBD2. V dropped 2 bases and J dropped 5; count of bases not matched to a gene: 11. Germline assignment: CDR1 SGHNT and CDR2 YYREEE (reference sequence). The CDR3 has 16 residues. Here the CDR3 DNA reads TGTGCCAGCAGCTTACGAGTCGGGGGGGAGGGGGAGACCCAGTACTTC. It specifies CASSLRVGGEGETQYF.

The V and J genes are TRBV7-2 and TRBJ1-3; D possibly corresponds to TRBD1 (5 bases). This CDR3 has 15 residues. Germline-derived CDR1 and CDR2 are SGHTA and FQGNSA. V lost 2 bases and J lost 8, with 16 bases in between. The CDR3 DNA follows: TGTGCCAGCAGCTTATGGGGCAGTCTTGAACACACCATATATTTT. Protein sequence: CASSLWGSLEHTIYF.

This clone has only a few counts. The chain carries TRBV28 and TRBJ2-7; 10 nucleotides line up with TRBD2. The CDR3 contains 18 residues. CDR1 and CDR2 from the germline V gene are MDHEN and SYDVKM. With 3 bases clipped from V and 2 bases from J, the junction kept 13 bases outside the gene matches. The CDR3 bases are TGTGCCAGCAGTTTGGTGGTTTCTAGCGGGAGCCGGCCCTACGAGCAGTACTTC. As protein: CASSLVVSSGSRPYEQYF.

The rearrangement links TRBV29-1 to TRBJ1-1; D gene unclear. CDR1 is SQVTM, CDR2 ANQGSEA, per germline. Trimming removed 4 bases at V and 1 base at J, with 13 bases between. The CDR3 contains 14 residues. In DNA form, the CDR3 reads TGCAGCGTTGTCGGGCAGCTAGCGAACACTGAAGCTTTCTTT. This translates into CSVVGQLANTEAFF.

This clone was recorded only once. V is TRBV6-5 and J is TRBJ2-7, with D maybe TRBD2 (5 bases). This CDR3 has 15 residues. Germline V gene lookup returns CDR1 MNHEY and CDR2 SVGAGI. The V end was cut by 0 bases, the J end by 0 bases, with 9 bases between. This CDR3 reads CASSYSGRNSYEQYF. CDR3 bases: TGTGCCAGCAGTTACTCAGGGAGAAACTCCTACGAGCAGTACTTC.

The chain uses TRBV4-1 and TRBJ1-2, with 8 bases aligning to TRBD1. J gave up 4 bases and V 1 base, and 11 bases lay outside the gene matches. The CDR3 covers 17 residues. Germline-derived CDR1 and CDR2 are MGHRA and YSYEKL. CDR3 residues: CASSQGTQQGVIYGYTF. In DNA, the CDR3 is TGCGCCAGCAGCCAAGGGACCCAACAGGGGGTTATCTATGGCTACACCTTC.

V and J are TRBV19 and TRBJ2-7; TRBD1 is a possible D gene (6 bases). Deletions cut 6 bases from V and 3 bases from J, with 15 bases between. The CDR3 covers 14 residues. CDR1 LNHDA and CDR2 SQIVND come from the germline V gene (reference sequence). The CDR3 region is CASSPGQLSYEQYF. The CDR3 nucleotides read TGTGCCAGTAGCCCAGGACAGCTAAGCTACGAGCAGTACTTC.

The chain combines TRBV9 with TRBJ1-4; D is undetermined. The CDR3 runs to 14 residues. Germline-derived CDR1 and CDR2 are SGDLS and YYNGEE. The V end was cut by 0 bases, the J end by 6 bases, with 9 bases between. The CDR3 sequence: CASSVVPGDEKLFF. The CDR3 DNA follows: TGTGCCAGCAGCGTAGTACCCGGGGATGAAAAACTGTTTTTT.

This sequence joins TRBV7-9 and TRBJ2-7, with 8 bases matching TRBD2. Germline V gene sequence: CDR1 SEHNR, CDR2 FQNEAQ (reference sequence). This CDR3 has 13 amino acids. After removal of 1 base from V and 5 bases from J, the junction contained 1 base not matched to a gene. This CDR3 reads CASSLGRGDEQYF. Written as DNA, the CDR3 is TGTGCCAGCAGCTTAGGGCGGGGGGACGAGCAGTACTTC.

This clone was seen only once. The CDR3 sequence is CASSSGLAGRADTQYF. The CDR3 nucleotides are TGTGCCAGCAGCTCCGGACTAGCGGGAAGGGCAGATACGCAGTATTTT. The chain links TRBV7-2 to TRBJ2-3; 12 nucleotides match TRBD2. This CDR3 region has 16 residues. V trimming: 4 bases; J trimming: 4 bases; junction bases outside the gene matches: 6. Looked up from germline, CDR1 is SGHTA and CDR2 is FQGNSA.

The chain links TRBV7-9 to TRBJ2-7, with 11 bases lining up with TRBD2. Germline V gene lookup returns CDR1 SEHNR and CDR2 FQNEAQ (reference sequence). The V gene end was trimmed by 2 bases and the J gene end by 3 bases; junction bases not matched to a gene: 0. CDR3 length equals 14 residues. The CDR3 region is CASSLTSGSYEQYF. The CDR3, as DNA: TGTGCCAGCAGCTTAACTAGCGGGAGCTACGAGCAGTACTTC.

The rearrangement joins TRBV6-5 to TRBJ2-2; 8 positions match TRBD2. Germline V gene data show CDR1 as MNHEY and CDR2 as SVGAGI. The CDR3 is made up of 14 amino acids. Unmatched junction bases numbered 7, after V lost 7 bases and J lost 6 bases. CDR3 sequence reads: CASNSGGLAGELFF. The CDR3 region has the DNA TGTGCCAGCAACAGCGGGGGCCTTGCCGGGGAGCTGTTTTTT.

The chain carries TRBV27 and TRBJ1-1; TRBD1 matches 7 bases. Looked up from germline, CDR1 is MNHEY and CDR2 is SMNVEV (reference sequence). The CDR3 has 14 amino acids. V dropped 5 bases and J dropped 5; count of bases not matched to a gene: 8. For the CDR3, the DNA is TGTGCCAGCAGTACGACGACAGGGAGTACTGAAGCTTTCTTT. Its translation is CASSTTTGSTEAFF.

The V and J genes are TRBV6-6 and TRBJ2-2, with a tentative D call TRBD1 (5 bases). The germline V gene encodes CDR1 MNHNY and CDR2 SVGAGI (reference sequence). The V and J ends lost 2 bases and 2 bases respectively, with 9 bases between them. This CDR3 has 15 residues. Here the CDR3 DNA reads TGTGCCAGCAGTTACGACAGAATAAACACCGGGGAGCTGTTTTTT. This sequence encodes CASSYDRINTGELFF.

V usage is TRBV5-1 and J usage is TRBJ2-7, with 8 bases aligning to TRBD2. This CDR3 has 15 residues. J gave up 6 bases and V 4 bases, and 12 bases lay outside the gene matches. Germline V gene lookup returns CDR1 SGHRS and CDR2 YFSETQ. CDR3 residues: CASSPSGTSAVEQYF. CDR3 DNA: TGCGCCAGCAGCCCCTCCGGGACTAGTGCGGTCGAGCAGTACTTC. The variable domain in full, completed from reference TRBV5-1 and TRBJ2-7, reads KAGVTQTPRYLIKTRGQQVTLSCSPISGHRSVSWYQQTPGQGLQFLFEYFSETQRNKGNFPGRFSGRQFSNSRSEMNVSTLELGDSALYLCASSPSGTSAVEQYFGPGTRLTVT.

V and J are TRBV6-5 and TRBJ1-2; D unclear. Germline V gene sequence: CDR1 MNHEY, CDR2 SVGAGI. This CDR3 is 14 amino acids long. V lost 0 bases, J lost 8 bases, and 13 bases lay in between. DNA of the CDR3: TGTGCCAGCAGTTACTCTCAATCCCTGCGGGGCTACACCTTC. This sequence encodes CASSYSQSLRGYTF.